This T cell receptor beta chain was profiled in a study of shared clonotypes between healthy human individuals (TCRdb year 2020). Regarding the research as a whole: The cohort comprised two women and three men aged 18 to 49 years. For each donor, CD4 naive and CD4 memory were each run on three plates, CD8 naive on two plates, and CD8 memory on one plate. The study deeply sequenced blood TCR repertoires of about 5 healthy adults to estimate repertoire size and the extent of clonotype sharing between individuals. Libraries were prepared and TCR repertoires were sequenced by different laboratories using diverse techniques, in order to increase sequencing depth and limit assay-specific biases. Per donor, leukapheresis produced somewhere between about 0.8 and 9.5 billion PBMCs. Broader findings and caveats from the paper: Pairwise subsampling indicated that sequencing depth was expected to affect the degree of clonotype sharing among donors. Compared with non-shared clonotypes, clonotypes shared by all four sorted-subset donors had higher generation probabilities. Sampling was limited to blood, and TCR repertoires in tissue likely differ from TCR repertoires in blood. Estimated clonotype richness was generally larger for naive than for memory subsets. When a handful of donors were compared, the shared fraction of clonotypes was around 5% for naive CD4, around 3.5% for naive CD8, 2.3% for memory CD4, and 0.3% to 0.5% for memory CD8. Even with the large sequencing depth, rarefaction of the sorted-subset datasets indicated that sequencing was incomplete. Because the study included a small number of donors, the genetic and exposure-history diversity represented was limited.

Points on this clone: No cognate antigen has been identified for it. Base-call qualities are not available, and no considerably larger clone is one nucleotide away. Other nucleotide sequences from this sample produce the same CDR3.

CD8 naive samples were obtained by positive selection for CCR7 among CD45RO-negative cells, yielding a CD45RA+CCR7+ population from which TemRA cells were excluded. Healthy HIV-negative adults with no recently reported acute infections or vaccinations were included as donors. Every donor was a Caucasian adult residing in Nashville, Tennessee, USA. Blood was obtained by leukapheresis, after which PBMCs were separated by Ficoll-Histopaque density gradient centrifugation and cryopreserved in liquid nitrogen vapor phase. Analytical flow cytometry was used to check the purity and quantity of every magnetically sorted T cell population. Genomic DNA was isolated from every sorted fraction and measured by UV absorbance on a Nanodrop 2000c. The CDR3 contains 15 residues, cysteine and phenylalanine counted. Just CDR3 DNA is preserved here, 45 bases in frame from base 1. From a lookup of the germline V gene, CDR1 and CDR2 are SGDLS and YYNGEE. V is cut back by 0 bases and J by 2 bases, with 5 bases in the junction unmatched.

Using the deep immunoSEQ assay, multiplex PCR amplified TCR CDR3 regions from genomic DNA. Extracted genomic DNA from each cell subset was distributed evenly across all wells of several immunoSEQ 96-well plates, and each plate was treated as a replicate. For sorted subsets, each replicate PCR was loaded with approximately 0.2 ug genomic DNA, equivalent to about 33,000 T cell genomes. Purified libraries were measured with a Qubit 3.0 fluorometer, size-checked on a Bioanalyzer 2100, and measured again with the KAPA Library Quantification kit. A separate single-read 150-cycle Illumina NextSeq 550 flow cell was used to sequence each immunoSEQ 96-well plate. The study's own analysis went as follows. Because only junctional sequences without quality scores were contained in the immunoSEQ output, filtering matching that applied to full-length reads could not be performed. Sequences were annotated with PyIR, a Python wrapper for IgBLAST v1.9, and V/J genes and CDR3 were assigned using IMGT germline references. Any read was removed if the V/J assignment was weak (E-value above 1e-6), the CDR3 was missing, or the read contained stop codons, out-of-frame junctions, or ambiguous translated residues. V3J clonotypes were defined as sequences sharing the same inferred V gene, J gene, and CDR3 amino acid sequence. To compute the percentage overlap between repertoires, the number of shared unique clonotypes was divided by the size of the smaller repertoire. RTK rarefaction, the Chao1 estimator, and Recon v2.1 estimates of unobserved clonotypes were used to assess repertoire richness. Generation probabilities for all TCRbeta clonotypes obtained by the gDNA method from a handful of donors were computed using OLGA. TCRdb retrieved this table from immuneACCESS and kept in-frame rearrangements only. Not all clones are present; in checked studies, unresolved V genes account for under half, and no reason is known for the remainder. The DNA gave D and trimming, while V, J and clone size come from that table. The sample data list over 2 million clones, and just under 95% of these were observed just once. Of the sample, more than 0.95% is held by the ten largest clones.

The V and J genes are TRBV9 and TRBJ2-7; 7 bases in between match TRBD2. The sequenced material came from naive CD8+ T cells sorted from blood. This sample's cell subset or site label indicates: CD45RA+CCR7+. This receptor was taken from a man in his late teens or twenties in good health. For the CDR3, the sequence is CASSVGLASTYEQYF. The bases are TGTGCCAGCAGCGTAGGACTAGCATCGACCTACGAGCAGTACTTC.